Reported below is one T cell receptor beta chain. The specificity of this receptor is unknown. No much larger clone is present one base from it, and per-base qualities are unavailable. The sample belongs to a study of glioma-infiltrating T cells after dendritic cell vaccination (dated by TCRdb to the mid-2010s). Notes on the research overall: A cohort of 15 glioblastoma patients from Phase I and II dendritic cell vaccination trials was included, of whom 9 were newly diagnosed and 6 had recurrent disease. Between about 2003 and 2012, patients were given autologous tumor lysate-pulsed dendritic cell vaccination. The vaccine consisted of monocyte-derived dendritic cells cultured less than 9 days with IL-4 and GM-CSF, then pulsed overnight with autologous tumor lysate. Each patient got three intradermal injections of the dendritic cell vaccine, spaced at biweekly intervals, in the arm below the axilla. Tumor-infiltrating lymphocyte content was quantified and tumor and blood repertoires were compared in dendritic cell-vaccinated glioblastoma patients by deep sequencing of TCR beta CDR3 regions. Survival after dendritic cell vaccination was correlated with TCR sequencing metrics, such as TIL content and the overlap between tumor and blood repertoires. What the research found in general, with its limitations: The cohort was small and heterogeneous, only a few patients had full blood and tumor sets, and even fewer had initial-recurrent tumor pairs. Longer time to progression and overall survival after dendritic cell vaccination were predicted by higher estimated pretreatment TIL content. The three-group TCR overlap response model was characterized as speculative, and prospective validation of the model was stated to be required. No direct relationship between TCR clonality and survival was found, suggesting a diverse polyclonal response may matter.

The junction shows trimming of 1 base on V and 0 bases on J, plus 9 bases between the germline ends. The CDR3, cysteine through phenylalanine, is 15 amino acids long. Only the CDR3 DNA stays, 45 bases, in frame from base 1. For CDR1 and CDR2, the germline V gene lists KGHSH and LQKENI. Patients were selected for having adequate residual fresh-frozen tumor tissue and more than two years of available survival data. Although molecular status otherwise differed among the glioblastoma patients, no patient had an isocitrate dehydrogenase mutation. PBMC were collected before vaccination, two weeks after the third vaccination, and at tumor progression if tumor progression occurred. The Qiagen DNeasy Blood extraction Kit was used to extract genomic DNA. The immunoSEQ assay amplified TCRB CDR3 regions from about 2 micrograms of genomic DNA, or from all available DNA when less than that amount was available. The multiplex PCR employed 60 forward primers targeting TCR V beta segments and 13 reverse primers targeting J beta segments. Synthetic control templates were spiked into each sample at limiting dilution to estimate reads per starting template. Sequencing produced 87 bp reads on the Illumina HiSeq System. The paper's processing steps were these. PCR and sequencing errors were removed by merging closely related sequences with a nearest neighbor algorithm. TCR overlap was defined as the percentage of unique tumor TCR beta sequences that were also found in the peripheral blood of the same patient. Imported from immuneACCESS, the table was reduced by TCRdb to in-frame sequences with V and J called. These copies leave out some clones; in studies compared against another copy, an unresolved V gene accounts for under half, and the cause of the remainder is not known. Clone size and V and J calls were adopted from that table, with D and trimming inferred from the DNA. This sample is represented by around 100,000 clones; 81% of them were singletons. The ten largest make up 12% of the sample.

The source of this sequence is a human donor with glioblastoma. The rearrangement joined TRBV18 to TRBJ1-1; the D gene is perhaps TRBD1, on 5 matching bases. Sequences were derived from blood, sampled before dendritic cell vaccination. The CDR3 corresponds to CASSPLGVMNTEAFF. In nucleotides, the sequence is TGTGCCAGCTCACCACTAGGGGTAATGAACACTGAAGCTTTCTTT.